This T cell receptor beta chain was found in a study of identical twins. TCRdb reprocessed the 5' RACE reads via MiXCR and lists one record per CDR3 protein. The sample records approximately 1.8 million distinct CDR3 sequences, under 35% being singletons. As regards this clonotype: Its antigen is as yet unknown.

Study-level findings and limits: There was an excess of low generation probability in the out-of-frame alpha sequences that twins shared. Models underestimated TCR alpha sharing (out-of-frame) in monozygotic twins. Sequences that were beta out-of-frame showed weaker excess twin sharing. Potential partial confounding of zero-insertion analyses by invariant MAIT and iNKT cells was noted.

The CDR3 sequence is 19 residues long. V was trimmed by 3 bases and J by 0 bases, leaving 21 bases between them. V and J are TRBV12-3 or TRBV12-4 and TRBJ1-5, with D possibly matching TRBD1 (6 bases). Sequencing used cord blood. This sequence was found in a newborn girl in good health. In nucleotides, the CDR3 is TGTGCCAGCAGTTTTCACGGAACAGGGCGCGGGGTTAGCAATCAGCCCCAGCATTTT. Its translation is CASSFHGTGRGVSNQPQHF.